This T cell receptor beta chain was recorded in a study of cytomegalovirus exposure and HLA in healthy donors (dated by TCRdb to 2015 to 2018). Regarding the complete study: An earlier analysis of a few hundred of the donors reported approximately 280 Gb of sequence data and 100 million to 120 million unique TCR beta sequences obtained from some 200 million T cells. A later analysis re-analyzed previously published TCR beta repertoires from several hundred donors and added high-resolution HLA genotyping to study TCR occurrence patterns. Besides the first cohort of hundreds of subjects, a separate validation cohort made up of 120 different subjects was used. The number of donors typed differed by locus, with roughly 620-630 for A, B, C, DRB1 and DQB1, around 500 for DQA1, over 600 for DPA1, and around 450 for DPB1. The study used immunosequencing to profile the T cell repertoires of approximately 630 subjects and linked those repertoires to cytomegalovirus serostatus. Donor age, sex, ethnicity and CMV serostatus were compiled together with the repertoire data. Among 300 to 500 genotyped donors of the cohort, an average of approximately 220,000 unique TCR beta nucleotide sequences was sequenced per donor, of which about 18% were non-productive. An early release covering more than 500 HLA-typed donors comprised about 290 gigabases of sequencing data and around 86 million unique TCR sequences. Among the roughly 400 genotyped donors, approximately 82% belonged to the genetic ancestry cluster associated with self-reported Caucasian donors. Rather than using new phenotypic data, the later analysis identified candidate immune exposures from TCR beta sequences and from how often those sequences occurred across donors. In a later genetic analysis, genome-wide SNP genotypes for about 55% of the roughly 700 donors were used, and that subset was treated as a discovery cohort. About five DR-DQ haplotypes were treated as single units for association and clustering because of strong linkage in the cohort. Both class I and class II loci were covered by HLA typing, at four-digit resolution. To predict cytomegalovirus infection status, the study brought together high-throughput TCR immunosequencing, statistical association of individual TCRs with disease status, and machine learning. The aim of the study was to test whether cataloging public T cell receptors could identify signatures of past pathogen exposure. Every discovery cohort repertoire had been produced on one sequencing platform. An earlier analysis of around 540 of the donors applied high-throughput TCR beta sequencing to assess whether each TCR beta V gene segment acted as functional or pseudogenic.

In total, 600 or so healthy bone marrow donors made up the cohort. At the time of sampling, all cohort members were nominally healthy, though unrecorded immune exposures were likely present. The donor was CMV seronegative and was included in the group of about 400 seronegative cohort members. Each donor provided a peripheral blood sample, and peripheral blood mononuclear cells were used for TCR beta sequencing. The Qiagen DNeasy Blood Extraction Kit was used to extract genomic DNA from the blood cell samples. What the research found in general, with its limitations: Sequencing depth was assumed to be roughly uniform across donors in the presence/absence analyses, though that assumption may not hold. At a false discovery rate of 0.05, a later analysis linked 15,000 to 20,000 TCR beta sequences to specific HLA alleles. According to a later genetic analysis, donors in an Asian-associated ancestry cluster had fewer N-insertions in productive TCRs than the approximately 650-donor mean. Assigning TCR associations to individual alleles was difficult when HLA alleles, especially DR and DQ, strongly co-occurred. An earlier analysis of approximately 500 of the donors showed that most TCR beta V segments appeared in productive rearrangements either about 87% or about 30% of the time, which broadly matched IMGT annotations. For the cohort, immune exposure information was limited to CMV serostatus. In a later analysis, TCR association rates were found to vary across HLA loci, with the most associated TCRs seen for DRB1 alleles and the fewest for HLA-C alleles. Because HLA typing was unavailable for some donors at each locus, only the typed subset was used in association tests. Linkage disequilibrium might explain the correlated functional status among segregating V segments, but an unknown experimental factor could not be ruled out. A further reported finding was that TCR beta sequences accurately predicted the HLA-A and HLA-B alleles for most subjects in the first cohort. The classifier was reported to diagnose cytomegalovirus status with high specificity and sensitivity in both the original cohort and the validation cohort. A later analysis reported that several top co-occurrence clusters appeared linked to parvovirus B19, influenza, CMV and Epstein-Barr virus. In a later analysis, most CMV-associated TCR beta chains were found to appear HLA-restricted, with HLA associations seemingly driven largely by CMV exposure. It was suggested by the authors that the approach could potentially be generalized to other disease states and immunological phenotypes. Because counts were too low, more than 15 rarely observed V segments, including chromosome 9 orphons, were left out of the earlier analysis of several hundred of the donors. Across donors, most TCR sequences were observed very rarely, whereas some public TCRs were present in many individuals. In this cohort, only TCR beta chains were sequenced, and detectable features were limited by the absence of alpha or paired-chain data. In a later analysis, HLA-associated TCR beta chains were found to be more clonally expanded and to have lower generation probabilities than equally common non-associated chains. The study listed approximately 160 TCR beta chains as associated with cytomegalovirus. V-gene and J-gene trimming of TCR beta chains was associated with a missense DCLRE1C variant in a later genetic analysis, and the association was replicated in an independent cohort. Three of the identified cytomegalovirus-associated TCR beta chains were confirmed in vitro to be specific for cytomegalovirus antigens. The sequencing pipeline was judged likely to have produced a cluster of highly shared sequence variants as a technical artifact. The 87-base-pair reads could not distinguish some IMGT-functional V segments, including TRBV6-2 and TRBV6-3, so those segments were excluded.

This clone was seen just once. The antigen it recognizes is unknown. No base qualities exist here, and no much larger clone lies one base off it. Library preparation was by the immunoSEQ multiplex PCR assay. The multiplex PCR relied on a mix of 60 forward primers for TCR Vbeta segments and 13 reverse primers for TCR Jbeta segments. The CDR3 region of rearranged TCR beta genes was amplified from genomic DNA by a multiplex PCR assay. On the Illumina HiSeq System, the amplified TCR beta libraries were sequenced as 87-base-pair reads. Processing in the source paper ran as follows. Across the roughly 600 repertoires, a later analysis counted tens of millions of unique TCR beta chains, 9.5 million to 12 million of which were shared by at least two donors. To remove PCR and sequencing errors, raw reads were error-corrected and collapsed into unique sequences using a nearest-neighbor algorithm that merged closely related sequences. CDR3 sequences were aligned to IMGT reference sequences to assign V, D and J gene segments. For a sequence to be retained, a match of at least six nucleotides to both a V gene segment and a J gene segment was required. A rearrangement counted as productive if the CDR3 had no stop codons and remained in frame with V and J, and every other rearrangement counted as non-productive. Following IMGT convention, CDR3 was defined as the stretch from the second conserved V-encoded cysteine up to the conserved J-encoded phenylalanine. In an earlier analysis of around 570 of the donors, sequences lacking an unambiguous match to a single V gene segment were excluded. In an earlier analysis of 450 to 700 of the donors, V segments were called functional above 56.7% productive rearrangements and were called segregating when the between-donor standard deviation exceeded 5%. A statistical classification framework was built for diagnosing cytomegalovirus status from the catalog of TCR beta chain sequences. V and J gene assignment, in a later analysis, came from comparing TCR nucleotide sequences with IMGT/GENE-DB human TR gene sequences. Using the TCRdist pipeline, a later analysis assigned CDR3 sequences along with most-parsimonious VDJ recombination scenarios. In a later analysis, every TCR beta chain was defined by the combination of its CDR3 amino acid sequence and its V-gene family, and reads without a unique V-gene family were dropped. A later analysis removed 592 highly shared, low-generation-probability nucleotide sequences to deal with suspected cross-contamination and a sequencing artifact. In a later analysis, a clonal expansion index was calculated for each public chain from normalized within-repertoire ranks of inferred template counts. In a later analysis, generation probabilities were computed with a VDJ recombination model fitted to out-of-frame rearrangements, and the resulting probabilities were checked against IGoR. In a later analysis, TCR-TCR, TCR-HLA and TCR-CMV co-occurrence was scored with hypergeometric tests, and a repertoire-size bias correction was applied to TCR pairs. A later analysis estimated false discovery rates by permuting HLA or CMV assignments 20 times. A later analysis grouped co-occurring TCRs with DBSCAN, adding TCRdist sequence similarity when clustering within HLA-allele-positive subsets. Repertoires with fewer than 30,000 or more than 120,000 public chains were left out of co-occurrence clustering, as were a handful of repertoires with anomalous nucleotide sharing. TCRdb limited this immuneACCESS table to in-frame rearrangements with V and J called. A share of clones is missing; checked studies link under half to unresolved V genes, and the rest is unexplained. The V and J calls and clone size come from that table; D and trimming were worked out from the DNA. The sample table records about 94,000 clones; around four fifths of these occur just once. Together, the top ten hold about 0.79% of the sample.

Per the germline V gene (reference sequence), LNHNV is the CDR1 and YYDKDF is the CDR2. Reading from cysteine to phenylalanine, the CDR3 counts 14 amino acids. The sequence is cut down to CDR3 DNA, 42 bases in frame from base 1. Trimming costs V 11 bases and J 0 bases, and their ends lie 14 bases apart. The sequenced sample was PBMCs. This sequence uses TRBV15 and TRBJ1-3; the D gene assignment is ambiguous. The sequence came from a woman aged 60-75 years in good health and CMV-seronegative. CDR3 region: CASSQAYSGNTIYF. The sequenced DNA: TGTGCCTCGTCTCAGGCCTACTCTGGAAACACCATATATTTT.